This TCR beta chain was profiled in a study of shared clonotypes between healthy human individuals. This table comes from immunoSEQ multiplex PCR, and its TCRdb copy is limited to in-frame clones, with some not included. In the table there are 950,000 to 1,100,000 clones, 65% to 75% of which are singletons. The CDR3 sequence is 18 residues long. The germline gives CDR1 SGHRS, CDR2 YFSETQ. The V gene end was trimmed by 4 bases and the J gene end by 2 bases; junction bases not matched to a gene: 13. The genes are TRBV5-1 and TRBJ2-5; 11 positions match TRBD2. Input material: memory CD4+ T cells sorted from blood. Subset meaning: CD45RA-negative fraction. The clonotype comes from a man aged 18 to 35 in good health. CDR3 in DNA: TGCGCCAGCAGCAAGACTAGCGGGACTTCTCGGGGACAAGAGACCCAGTACTTC. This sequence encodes CASSKTSGTSRGQETQYF.